This T cell receptor beta chain comes out of a study of blood T cell repertoires in COVID-19. At the level of the study: Collection of acute and convalescent COVID-19 samples took place in the United States, Italy and Spain.

CDR3 size: 16 residues. Trimming left V 2 bases short and J 6 bases short, with 20 bases between. Germline V gene lookup returns CDR1 SGHTA and CDR2 FQGNSA. Patients at the Seattle site were enrolled during active infection and followed longitudinally. TCRdb's copy holds only in-frame clones and misses some; the assay was immunoSEQ multiplex PCR. The sample yields roughly 54,000 clones, 80% to 90% seen once. This clonotype was sampled from a woman aged 55-69 years with COVID-19, enrolled during active disease. Sequenced sample: peripheral blood. J is TRBJ2-7 and V is TRBV7-2; TRBD2 is a possible D gene (6 bases). The CDR3 DNA reads as TGTGCCAGCAGCTTATGGGTGGGAGGAATGTCGGGCGAGCAGTACTTC. Its translation is CASSLWVGGMSGEQYF.